This TCR beta chain is drawn from a study of metastatic and nonmetastatic thyroid tumors. Background on the study: Repertoires were compared across blood and tumor or nodule tissue from malignant and benign thyroid patients.

No treatment of any kind had been given to any patient before thyroid surgery. Germline values: CDR1 MDHEN, CDR2 SYDVKM. CDR3 length: 12 amino acids. The V end was cut by 7 bases, the J end by 5 bases, with 11 bases between. Authors' analysis steps: Building a distant-metastasis classifier for papillary thyroid cancer drew on CDR3 differences across clinicopathological groups. TCRdb re-processed the PCR reads through MiXCR. TCRdb assigned the V and J calls; the authors' analysis was not used. The sample has 65,000 to 70,000 clones, 13% to 15% seen once. This clone was detected ten times or more. What was sequenced was blood. The rearrangement joins TRBV28 to TRBJ1-1, with D tentatively TRBD1 (6 bases). This TCR was sampled from a male donor with papillary thyroid cancer or a benign thyroid nodule (not recorded which). Some clones in this sample may be carry-over from other donors' samples. This CDR3 is CASNGGGTEAFF. As DNA, the CDR3 is TGTGCCAGCAACGGGGGCGGAACTGAAGCTTTCTTT. Using reference TRBV28 and TRBJ1-1 for the parts outside the CDR3, the full variable domain is DVKVTQSSRYLVKRTGEKVFLECVQDMDHENMFWYRQDPGLGLRLIYFSYDVKMKEKGDIPEGYSVSREKKERFSLILESASTNQTSMYLCASNGGGTEAFFGQGTRLTVV.